This paragraph reports one T cell receptor beta chain. Germline V gene lookup returns CDR1 DFQATT and CDR2 SNEGSKA (reference sequence). CDR3 length: 20 residues. The data stem from a study of monozygotic twins with inflammatory bowel disease. Around 3,600 ng of total RNA went into each TCR library. From the 5' RACE reads, TCRdb lists one entry per CDR3 protein and no DNA. Its clone listing holds about 170,000 distinct CDR3 sequences. This sequence originates from a human donor with ulcerative colitis or Crohn's disease, or a healthy co-twin of an affected twin (not recorded which). This chain connects TRBV20-1 to TRBJ2-5; without DNA, the TCRdb call of TRBD1 cannot be checked. Sequenced: blood. The CDR3 loop is CSARGLRPWSNNAPQETQYF.